This passage covers 13 T cell receptor beta chains from one sample sequenced in a study of T cells in tuberculosis (dated by TCRdb to 2016 to 2019). After being thawed and rested overnight, PBMC were stained with GMM-loaded CD1B tetramer, a Live/Dead dye and anti-CD3, and were then sorted on a FACS Aria II. C32 glucose monomycolate purified from Rhodococcus equi was loaded onto CD1B tetramers. Receptor amplification or capture employed the immunoSEQ multiplex PCR assay. TCRdb took over this immuneACCESS table, retaining in-frame rearrangements with V and J assigned. Such tables are incomplete; in checked studies, under half of the missing clones stem from an unresolved V gene, and the remainder is unexplained. The table for this sample lists 55,000 to 70,000 clones; about 86% of them were counted only once. Around 13% of the sample belongs to the ten largest clones. Source material: CD1b-GMM tetramer-negative cells sorted from PBMCs. The cell subset or site label on this specimen signifies: T cells not binding CD1B-GMM tetramer, sorted from same donor. The receptors were sampled from an adult woman with latent tuberculosis.

The chain recombines TRBV2 with TRBJ2-7; 9 nucleotides match TRBD2. The germline V gene encodes CDR1 SNHLY and CDR2 FYNNEI. This CDR3 region has 15 residues. With 6 bases clipped from V and 0 bases from J, the junction kept 6 bases outside the gene matches. CDR3 sequence: CASRLSGGASYEQYF. In nucleotides, the CDR3 is TGTGCCAGCAGGCTTAGCGGGGGCGCCTCCTACGAGCAGTACTTC.

The CDR3 loop is CATSSGPQGSSYNEQFF. The CDR3 DNA sequence: TGTGCCACCAGCAGTGGACCGCAGGGGAGCTCCTACAATGAGCAGTTCTTC. The chain is built from TRBV15 and TRBJ2-1, with D perhaps TRBD1 (6 bases). Looked up from germline, CDR1 is LNHNV and CDR2 is YYDKDF (reference sequence). The CDR3 has 17 amino acids. Trimming removed 3 bases at V and 0 bases at J, with 15 bases between.

On this clone itself: The limits of the CDR3 on the DNA are not certain, so only TCRdb's listed CDR3 is given. The rearrangement uses TRBV6-5 and TRBJ2-7; TRBD1 is taken as the D call from the table, unchecked against the DNA. The CDR3 contains 15 residues when both ends are counted. Germline V lookup: CDR1 MNHEY, CDR2 SVGAGI. The CDR3 reads CASSTSRGSSYEQYF.

This chain joins TRBV5-5 and TRBJ2-3, with 9 bases aligning to TRBD1. Germline V gene lookup returns CDR1 SGHKS and CDR2 YYEKEE (reference sequence). V lost 7 bases and J lost 0; bases outside the gene matches: 6. The CDR3 runs 15 residues. DNA of the CDR3: TGTGCCAGCTCTTGGGGGACAGGGAGCACAGATACGCAGTATTTT. Protein sequence: CASSWGTGSTDTQYF.

The J gene is TRBJ2-1, the V gene TRBV5-1; the match to TRBD2 covers 16 bases. After removal of 3 bases from V and 7 bases from J, the junction contained 7 bases not matched to a gene. The CDR3 consists of 17 residues. From germline, CDR1 is SGHRS and CDR2 YFSETQ. The CDR3: CASSWEPGLAGGNEQFF. Written as DNA, the CDR3 is TGCGCCAGCAGCTGGGAACCGGGACTAGCGGGAGGGAATGAGCAGTTCTTC.

This clone has just one count. The V call is TRBV7-2, the J call TRBJ2-5, with D perhaps matching TRBD1 (5 bases). Near its end, the DNA agrees better with TRBJ2-7, so the J call may be wrong. Germline V lookup: CDR1 SGHTA, CDR2 FQGNSA. The CDR3 contains 14 residues. The CDR3 nucleotides read TGTGCCAGCAGCTTCCCTCAGGGAACCTACGAGCAGTACTTC. This translates into CASSFPQGTYEQYF.

This clone has a single count. The chain joins TRBV11-2 to TRBJ2-7, with D possibly TRBD1 on 6 matching bases. Germline V gene lookup returns CDR1 SGHAT and CDR2 FQNNGV. The CDR3 has 16 amino acids. Trimming stripped 0 bases from V and 3 bases from J, with 15 bases between. Here the CDR3 DNA reads TGTGCCAGCAGCTTAGAACCCGGGACAAGTTACTACGAGCAGTACTTC. This sequence encodes CASSLEPGTSYYEQYF.

This rearrangement joins TRBV19 to TRBJ2-1; 9 bases are a match to TRBD1. Germline assignment: CDR1 LNHDA and CDR2 SQIVND (reference sequence). The ends lost 4 bases at V and 14 bases at J; junction bases unmatched: 9. The CDR3 runs 13 residues. The CDR3 DNA is TGTGCCAGTAGTAGAGGCCTCACAGGGGGCAAGTTCTTC. It is translated as CASSRGLTGGKFF.

The chain carries TRBV2 and TRBJ2-3; D is undetermined. This CDR3 is built from 14 residues. V lost 7 bases to trimming and J lost 8 bases, with 19 bases between them. Germline V gives CDR1 SNHLY, CDR2 FYNNEI. The CDR3 region has the DNA TGTGCCAGCAAAGTGAGTCTCGATTCGCGTACGCAGTATTTT. Translation: CASKVSLDSRTQYF. Filled out from reference TRBV2 and TRBJ2-3, the complete variable domain reads EPEVTQTPSHQVTQMGQEVILRCVPISNHLYFYWYRQILGQKVEFLVSFYNNEISEKSEIFDDQFSVERPDGSNFTLKIRSTKLEDSAMYFCASKVSLDSRTQYFGPGTRLTVL.

The genes are TRBV29-1 and TRBJ1-1, with unresolved D. CDR1 and CDR2 (germline): SQVTM, ANQGSEA. This CDR3 is built from 12 residues. V shed 6 bases and J shed 0 bases, with 8 bases lying between them. CDR3 amino acids: CSVLGVNTEAFF. CDR3 DNA sequence: TGCAGCGTCCTCGGGGTGAACACTGAAGCTTTCTTT.

The chain links TRBV18 to TRBJ2-7; D perhaps matches TRBD2 (5 bases). The CDR3 runs to 13 residues. Germline loops: CDR1 KGHSH, CDR2 LQKENI. Trimming stripped 6 bases from V and 7 bases from J, with 16 bases between. CDR3 sequence: CASSPDRGREQYF. The CDR3 coding sequence is TGTGCCAGCTCTCCCGACCGGGGTCGGGAGCAGTACTTC.

This rearrangement joins TRBV4-3 to TRBJ1-2; no definite D call. The CDR3 covers 15 residues. Germline lookup yields CDR1 LGHNA and CDR2 YSLEER. Between the trimmed V and J ends, which lost 0 bases and 3 bases, there was a span of 11 bases. The DNA of the CDR3 is TGCGCCAGCAGCCAAGAACTGGGCAGCTACTATGGCTACACCTTC. It codes for CASSQELGSYYGYTF.

The chain joins TRBV4-3 to TRBJ2-1; D possibly corresponds to TRBD1 (6 bases). This CDR3 is 17 amino acids long. Germline V gene data show CDR1 as LGHNA and CDR2 as YSLEER. Trimming cost V 2 bases and J 9 bases, with 23 bases left between them. The CDR3 protein is CASSQNQLGGQGFEQFF. Written as DNA, the CDR3 is TGCGCCAGCAGCCAAAACCAACTTGGGGGTCAGGGGTTTGAGCAGTTCTTC.